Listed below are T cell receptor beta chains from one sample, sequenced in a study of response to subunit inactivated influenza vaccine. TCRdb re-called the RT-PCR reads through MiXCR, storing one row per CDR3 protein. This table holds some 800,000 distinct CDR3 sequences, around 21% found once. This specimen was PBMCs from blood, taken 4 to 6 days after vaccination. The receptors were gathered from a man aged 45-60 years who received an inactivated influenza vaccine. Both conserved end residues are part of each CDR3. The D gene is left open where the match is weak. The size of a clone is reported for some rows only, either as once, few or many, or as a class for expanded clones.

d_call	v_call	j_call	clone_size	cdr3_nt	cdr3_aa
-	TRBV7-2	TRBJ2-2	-	TGTGCCAGCAGGAGCAGGGGCGGGGAGCTGTTTTTT	CASRSRGGELFF
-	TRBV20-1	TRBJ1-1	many	TGCAGTGCTAGAGATTTAGGACAGCTCATGAACACTGAAGCTTTCTTT	CSARDLGQLMNTEAFF
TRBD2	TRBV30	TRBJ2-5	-	TGTGCCTGGGATGGGACTAGCGGAAACCCAAGGGGAGAGACCCAGTACTTC	CAWDGTSGNPRGETQYF
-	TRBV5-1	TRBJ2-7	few	TGCGCCAGCAGCTTGGAAACAGTAAGCTCCTACGAGCAGTACTTC	CASSLETVSSYEQYF
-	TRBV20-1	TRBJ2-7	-	TGCAGTGCTAGACTATACTCCTACGAGCAGTACTTC	CSARLYSYEQYF
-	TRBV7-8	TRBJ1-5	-	TGTGCCAGCAGCCCTGATAGGGGGTTGGGCAATCAGCCCCAGCATTTT	CASSPDRGLGNQPQHF
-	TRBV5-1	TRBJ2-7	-	TGCGCCAGCAGCCCCCAGGGATGGGGTTACGAGCAGTACTTC	CASSPQGWGYEQYF
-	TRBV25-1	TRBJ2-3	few	TGTGCCAGCAGTGAATGGGGAGTTTACACAGATACGCAGTATTTT	CASSEWGVYTDTQYF
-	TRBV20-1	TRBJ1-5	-	TGCAGTGCTAGGGGAGTCCTTCTCCGGGACAACAATCAGCCCCAGCATTTT	CSARGVLLRDNNQPQHF
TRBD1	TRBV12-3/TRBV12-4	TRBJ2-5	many	TGTGCCAGCAGTTCATACAGGACAGGGAAAGAGACCCAGTACTTC	CASSSYRTGKETQYF
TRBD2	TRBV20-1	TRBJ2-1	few	TGCAGTGCCCTGACTAGCGGGAGGGCCTACAATGAGCAGTTCTTC	CSALTSGRAYNEQFF
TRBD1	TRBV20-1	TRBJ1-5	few	TGCAGTGCTAGATCCACAGGACAGGGATTAAGGGGTCAGCCCCAGCATTTT	CSARSTGQGLRGQPQHF
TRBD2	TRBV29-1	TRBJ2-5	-	TGCAGCGTTGGGACTAGCGGGACATGGGAGACCCAGTACTTC	CSVGTSGTWETQYF
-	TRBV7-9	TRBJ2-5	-	TGTGCCAGCAGCTTATTAGGAGGGAACCAAGAGACCCAGTACTTC	CASSLLGGNQETQYF
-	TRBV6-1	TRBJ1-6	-	TGTGCCAGCAGTGAGCTCGGGGCTAAATATAATTCACCCCTCCACTTT	CASSELGAKYNSPLHF
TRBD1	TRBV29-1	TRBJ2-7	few	TGCAGCGGGGGGACAGGCTCCTACGAGCAGTACTTC	CSGGTGSYEQYF
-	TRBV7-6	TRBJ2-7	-	TGTGCCAGCAGCTTAGCCGAGGGAAGGGAGCAGTACTTC	CASSLAEGREQYF
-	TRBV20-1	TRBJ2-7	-	TGCAGTGCTATAGCCCCAAGGAGGGACGAGCAGTACTTC	CSAIAPRRDEQYF
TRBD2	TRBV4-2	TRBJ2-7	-	TGTGCCGGCAGTCCCGACGGGGGGGGATCCTACGAGCAGTACTTC	CAGSPDGGGSYEQYF
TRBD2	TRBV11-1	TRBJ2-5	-	TGTGCCAGCAGCTTAGGAGGACTAGCGGGGGGATTCCAAGAGACCCAGTACTTC	CASSLGGLAGGFQETQYF
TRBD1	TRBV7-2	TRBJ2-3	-	TGTGCCAGCAGCCCATACAGGGGCCGGGGCACAGATACGCAGTATTTT	CASSPYRGRGTDTQYF
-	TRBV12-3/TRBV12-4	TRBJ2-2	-	TGTGCCAGCACATGGTGGAACACCGGGGAGCTGTTTTTT	CASTWWNTGELFF
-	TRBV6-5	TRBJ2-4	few	TGTGCCAGCAGTTACTCGGGTTTAGGCAAAAACATTCAGTACTTC	CASSYSGLGKNIQYF
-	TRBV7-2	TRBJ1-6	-	TGTGCCAGCAGCTTACTCCAGGGGAGTTCACCCCTCCACTTT	CASSLLQGSSPLHF
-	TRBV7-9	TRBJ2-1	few	TGTGCCAGCAAGATAGCCCGCGAGCAGTTCTTC	CASKIAREQFF
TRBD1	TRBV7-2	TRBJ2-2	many	TGTGCCAGCAGCTTATCCGGGACAGGGAACACCGGGGAGCTGTTTTTT	CASSLSGTGNTGELFF
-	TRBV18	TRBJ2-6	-	TGTGCCAGCTCACCAATGACAGTAAACTCTGGGGCCAACGTCCTGACTTTC	CASSPMTVNSGANVLTF
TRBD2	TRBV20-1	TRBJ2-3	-	TGCAGTGCTAGACCCGGGGGAACTAGCGGGGCAGATACGCAGTATTTT	CSARPGGTSGADTQYF
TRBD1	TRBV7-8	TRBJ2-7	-	TGTGCCAGCAGCCCAGGACAGGGGGCTTTCCACTACGAGCAGTACTTC	CASSPGQGAFHYEQYF
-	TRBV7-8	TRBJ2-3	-	TGTGCCAGCAGCTTAGTCGGGCAGGTTGGAGATACGCAGTATTTT	CASSLVGQVGDTQYF
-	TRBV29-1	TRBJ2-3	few	TGCAGCGTCCCCCTGGGGGGCACAGATACGCAGTATTTT	CSVPLGGTDTQYF
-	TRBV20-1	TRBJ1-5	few	TGTGCAGGCCAGGAGGGGAATCAGCCCCAGCATTTT	CAGQEGNQPQHF
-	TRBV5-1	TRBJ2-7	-	TGCGCCAGCAGCGGAGGGGTCGACGAGCAGTACTTC	CASSGGVDEQYF
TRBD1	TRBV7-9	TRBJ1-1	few	TGTGCCAGCAGCCGCGACAGGGTATACACTGAAGCTTTCTTT	CASSRDRVYTEAFF
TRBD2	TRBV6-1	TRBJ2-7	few	TGTGCCAGCAGCCTAGCGGGTAAATACGAGCAGTACTTC	CASSLAGKYEQYF
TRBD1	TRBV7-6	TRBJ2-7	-	TGTGCCAGCAGCTCGCTGTACAGGGGTAGGCCCTACGAGCAGTACTTC	CASSSLYRGRPYEQYF
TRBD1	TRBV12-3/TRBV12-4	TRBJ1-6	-	TGTGCCAGCAGGGGGGGACAGGGGAATTCACCCCTCCACTTT	CASRGGQGNSPLHF
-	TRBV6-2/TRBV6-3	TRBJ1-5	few	TGTGCCAGCAGTTACTCGACTTCGGTCGGCCGAAGCAATCAGCCCCAGCATTTT	CASSYSTSVGRSNQPQHF
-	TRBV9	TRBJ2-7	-	TGTGCCAGCAGCGTAGTGTCAGGAAGGGAGCAGTACTTC	CASSVVSGREQYF
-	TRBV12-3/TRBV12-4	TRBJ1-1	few	TGTGCCAGCACCTGGCGGCAAGGGGGACACACTGAAGCTTTCTTT	CASTWRQGGHTEAFF
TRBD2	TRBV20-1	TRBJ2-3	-	TGCAGCCCAATAGCGGGAGGGAATACGCAGTATTTT	CSPIAGGNTQYF
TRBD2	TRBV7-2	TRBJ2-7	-	TGTGCCAGCAGCTTCGCTAGCGGGTTATATTACGAGCAGTACTTC	CASSFASGLYYEQYF
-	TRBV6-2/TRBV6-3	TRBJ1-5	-	TGTGCCAGCAGTCCTTTAGCGGTCAATCAGCCCCAGCATTTT	CASSPLAVNQPQHF
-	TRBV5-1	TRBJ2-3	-	TGCGCCAGCAGCACTAGACAGAGCACAGATACGCAGTATTTT	CASSTRQSTDTQYF
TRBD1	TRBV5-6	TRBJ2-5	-	TGTGCCAGCAGCTTGTTAGGGGACAGCCAAGAGACCCAGTACTTC	CASSLLGDSQETQYF
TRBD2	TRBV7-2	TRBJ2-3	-	TGTGCCAGCAGCTTATTCGGCGGGAGGGGAAGCACAGATACGCAGTATTTT	CASSLFGGRGSTDTQYF
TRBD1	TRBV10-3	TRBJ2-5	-	TGTGCCATCAGTGAGTCGTTCCGCGACGTGGACAGGGGTGAGACCCAGTACTTC	CAISESFRDVDRGETQYF
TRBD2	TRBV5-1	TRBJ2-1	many	TGCGCCAGCAGCTTCAAACCAGCGGGGGAGCGCCTCTACAATGAGCAGTTCTTC	CASSFKPAGERLYNEQFF
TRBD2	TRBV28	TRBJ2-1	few	TGTGCCAGCAGCCCCCCTAGCGGGGGGTACAATGAGCAGTTCTTC	CASSPPSGGYNEQFF
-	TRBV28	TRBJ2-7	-	TGTGCCAGTGACGGGAACTCCTACGAGCAGTACTTC	CASDGNSYEQYF
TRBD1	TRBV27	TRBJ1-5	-	TGTGCCAGCAGTTTATCCCCAGGGGGACAGCCCCAGCATTTT	CASSLSPGGQPQHF
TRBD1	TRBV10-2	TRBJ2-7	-	TGCGCCAGCAGGGGACAGGGGCTACCCTACGAGCAGTACTTC	CASRGQGLPYEQYF
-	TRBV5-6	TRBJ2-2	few	TGTGCCAGCAGCACCACGGGTCTGAACACCGGGGAGCTGTTTTTT	CASSTTGLNTGELFF